Described below is a single T cell receptor beta chain sequence and its context. This record belongs to a study of blood T cell repertoires in COVID-19. As for the study in general: Collection of acute and convalescent COVID-19 samples took place in the United States, Italy and Spain. The analysed material was cDNA or gDNA that came from T cells, B-cell-depleted T cells, or PBMCs.

V shed 6 bases and J 7 bases; nucleotides not matched to a gene: 8. CDR1 and CDR2 (germline): SQVTM, ANQGSEA. The CDR3 is made up of 13 amino acids. Per the study methods: The assay estimated nucleated cells by amplifying reference gene primers. Method: immunoSEQ multiplex PCR; TCRdb's copy keeps in-frame clones and lacks some. Clone size and V and J calls were adopted from that table, with D and trimming inferred from the DNA. The table lists about 130,000 clones, more than 70% of them singletons. The sequenced sample was peripheral blood. The chain couples TRBV29-1 to TRBJ1-4, with 7 bases aligning to TRBD1. This TCR came from a man in his sixties or seventies with acute or convalescent COVID-19. CDR3 sequence (DNA): TGCAGCGTCCGACAGGGAACCCGTGAAAAACTGTTTTTT. Its translation is CSVRQGTREKLFF.